This T cell receptor beta chain was sequenced for a study of T cells in Graves' hyperthyroidism and ophthalmopathy. The study, taken as a whole, reports: Stable hyperthyroidism was told apart from ophthalmopathy by a model built on 13 V-J features.

This clonotype has a count of ten or more. Its specificity is unknown. CDR3 size: 14 residues. V was clipped by 5 bases and J by 7 bases, with 17 bases between them. Per the germline V gene, CDR1 is SGHVS and CDR2 is FQNEAQ. Authors of the study amplified TCR beta CDR3 regions from RNA transcripts. The TCR CDR3 first-round RT-PCR relied on the HTBI primer set. TCRdb passed the multiplex PCR reads through MiXCR, listing each CDR3 protein once. The profile shows 300,000 to 450,000 distinct CDR3 sequences, 15% to 20% of them singletons. Sequenced input: blood. The receptor comes from a man aged 18 to 29 with Graves' ophthalmopathy. The chain couples TRBV7-8 to TRBJ1-2; no reliable D call. CDR3 DNA sequence: TGTGCCAGCAGCCCTAGAGGGAGAGAGCGTGGCTACACCTTC. Amino acids: CASSPRGRERGYTF.